The sequence of this TCR beta chain was determined in a study of T cells after posttransplantation cyclophosphamide. Study results and caveats: TRB overlap between skin or GI tissue T cells and blood was limited. Recipient CMV seropositivity and CMV reactivation strongly tracked TRB clonality. Donor CD8+ memory clones often dominated recipient blood repertoires at later times.

Treatment was busulfan-fludarabine conditioning, a marrow graft, and cyclophosphamide on days +3 and +4. Only in-frame clones appear in the TCRdb table, and some are missing; sequencing was by immunoSEQ multiplex PCR. Captured here are roughly 15,000 clones, none seen once; the top ten comprise approximately 22%. The table lists this clone with many counts. Its target is not known. The CDR3 sequence is 15 residues long. Germline CDR1 reads SGHTA; CDR2 reads FQGNSA. Trimming stripped 5 bases from V and 5 bases from J, with 18 bases between. The chain couples TRBV7-2 to TRBJ2-5; tentative D call: TRBD2 (6 bases). The TCR comes from a female patient in her 40s who received an allogeneic stem cell transplant from a related donor, was CMV-positive, and had no GVHD. Among the T cells, some may be from the graft donor. The source was PBMCs, collected approximately 1,100 days after allogeneic stem cell transplant with posttransplant cyclophosphamide. The CDR3 is CASSGEVGGRETQYF. The CDR3 region has the DNA TGTGCCAGCAGCGGGGAGGTGGGGGGAAGGGAGACCCAGTACTTC.